What follows are 28 T cell receptor beta chains derived from one specimen sequenced in a study of T cell responses to AZD1222 COVID-19 vaccine. TCRdb's copy holds only in-frame clones and misses some; the assay was immunoSEQ multiplex PCR. The sample carries some 100,000 clones, 70% to 90% recorded once. Sequencing was performed on peripheral blood, taken on day 0 of AZD1222 vaccination. The receptors were sampled from an adult in good health.

V and J are TRBV27 and TRBJ2-7; 7 bases agree with TRBD1. The CDR3 length is 15 residues. The junction had 10 bases not matched to a gene; V was cut back by 5 bases and J by 3 bases. CDR1 is MNHEY and CDR2 is SMNVEV in the germline V gene (reference sequence). This CDR3 is CASSPSGTEGYEQYF. CDR3 bases: TGTGCCAGCAGTCCCTCCGGGACAGAGGGCTACGAGCAGTACTTC.

This clone turned up a few times. J is TRBJ2-1 and V is TRBV5-4, with D perhaps TRBD2 (5 bases). V gave up 4 bases and J gave up 5 bases, with 16 bases separating them. Germline V gene sequence: CDR1 SGHNT, CDR2 YYREEE (reference sequence). The CDR3 has 15 residues. For the CDR3, the DNA is TGTGCCAGCAGCCGCATCGGACTGTGGGACAATGAGCAGTTCTTC. Translating it yields CASSRIGLWDNEQFF. Together with reference TRBV5-4 and TRBJ2-1, the CDR3 gives the full variable domain: ETGVTQSPTHLIKTRGQQVTLRCSSQSGHNTVSWYQQALGQGPQFIFQYYREEENGRGNFPPRFSGLQFPNYSSELNVNALELDDSALYLCASSRIGLWDNEQFFGPGTRLTVL.

This chain uses TRBV3-1 (or the pseudogene TRBV3-2) with TRBJ1-5; no clear D gene. The CDR3 contains 14 residues. The ends were cut back, 0 bases at V and 5 bases at J, with 8 bases in the middle. CDR1 and CDR2 from the germline V gene are LGHDT and YNNKEL (reference sequence). The chain's CDR3 is CASSQDRGDQPQHF. CDR3 nucleotide sequence: TGTGCCAGCAGCCAAGATCGGGGTGATCAGCCCCAGCATTTT.

The V gene is TRBV6-1, the J gene TRBJ2-7; D is uncertain. The CDR3 runs 14 residues. The germline V and J ends were trimmed by 3 bases and 3 bases, with 12 bases remaining between them. Germline-derived CDR1 and CDR2 are MNHNS and SASEGT. The DNA for the CDR3 is TGTGCCAGCAGTGAGGGTAGAGTGTTCTACGAGCAGTACGTC. Translation gives CASSEGRVFYEQYV.

This chain links TRBV7-2 with TRBJ1-1; D uncertain. In germline, CDR1 is SGHTA, CDR2 FQGNSA. V was trimmed by 1 base and J by 1 base, leaving 13 bases between them. CDR3 length: 16 amino acids. CDR3 sequence: CASSLDLRIGNTEAFF. DNA for the CDR3: TGTGCCAGCAGCTTAGACCTTCGGATAGGGAACACTGAAGCTTTCTTT. Full variable domain (remainder filled in from reference TRBV7-2 and TRBJ1-1): GAGVSQSPSNKVTEKGKDVELRCDPISGHTALYWYRQSLGQGLEFLIYFQGNSAPDKSGLPSDRFSAERTGGSVSTLTIQRTQQEDSAVYLCASSLDLRIGNTEAFFGQGTRLTVV.

This clone appeared a few times. The gene calls are TRBV27 and TRBJ2-1; D remains ambiguous. The CDR3 extends over 14 amino acids. Germline V gene data show CDR1 as MNHEY and CDR2 as SMNVEV (reference sequence). The V end was cut by 5 bases, the J end by 6 bases, with 14 bases between. Here the CDR3 reads CASSPFVGPNEQFF. The CDR3 coding sequence is TGTGCCAGCAGTCCTTTCGTGGGCCCCAATGAGCAGTTCTTC.

This rearrangement joins TRBV30 to TRBJ1-6; unclear D gene. The CDR3 runs to 13 residues. Per germline, CDR1 GTSNPN and CDR2 SVGIG (reference sequence). Trimming took off 2 bases at V and 14 bases at J, with 16 bases between the two ends. The CDR3 sequence is CAWSNRAPRALHF. The CDR3 DNA follows: TGTGCCTGGAGTAACCGGGCCCCAAGGGCCCTCCACTTT.

The chain links TRBV9 to TRBJ2-5; 9 nucleotides line up with TRBD1. CDR1 and CDR2 from the germline V gene are SGDLS and YYNGEE. The CDR3 runs 15 residues. With 0 bases clipped from V and 5 bases from J, the junction kept 5 bases outside the gene matches. The CDR3 bases are TGTGCCAGCAGCGTAGCGGGGACAGGGAGCGAGACCCAGTACTTC. Translated, it gives CASSVAGTGSETQYF.

This chain uses TRBV11-2 with TRBJ1-5; D gene ambiguous. The germline V and J ends were trimmed by 5 bases and 0 bases, with 11 bases remaining between them. Germline V gives CDR1 SGHAT, CDR2 FQNNGV. The CDR3 length is 15 residues. In DNA, the CDR3 is TGTGCCAGCAGCGCCAAAGGGTATAGCAATCAGCCCCAGCATTTT. It yields the protein CASSAKGYSNQPQHF.

CDR3 coding DNA: TGTGCCAGCACCGGGACAGGGGCCCAGCCCCAGCATTTT. It is translated as CASTGTGAQPQHF. The V gene is TRBV18, the J gene TRBJ1-5; 10 bases are shared with TRBD1. Per the germline V gene, CDR1 is KGHSH and CDR2 is LQKENI. V shed 8 bases and J 7 bases; nucleotides not matched to a gene: 5. The CDR3 is 13 amino acids.

J is TRBJ2-7 and V is TRBV7-2; TRBD2 agrees at 10 bases. The germline gives CDR1 SGHTA, CDR2 FQGNSA. CDR3 length: 14 residues. Losses at the gene ends were 5 bases for V and 5 bases for J; bases not matched to a gene: 6. This chain's CDR3 is CASSAAGGPHEQYV. The CDR3 nucleotides read TGTGCCAGCAGCGCAGCGGGGGGGCCCCACGAGCAGTACGTC.

V usage is TRBV6-2 or TRBV6-3 and J usage is TRBJ2-1; the D gene could be TRBD1 or TRBD2 (6 bases each). Germline CDR1 reads MNHEY; CDR2 reads SVGEGT. This CDR3 region has 16 residues. With 0 bases removed from V and 2 bases from J, the gap between germline ends came to 11 bases. In DNA, the CDR3 is TGTGCCAGCAGTTACTCTGGGGGGCCAACCTACAATGAGCAGTTCTTC. The encoded protein is CASSYSGGPTYNEQFF.

This sequence joins TRBV10-3 and TRBJ1-1; a possible D gene is TRBD1 (6 bases). V was clipped by 9 bases and J by 4 bases, with 9 bases between them. Looked up from germline, CDR1 is ENHRY and CDR2 is SYGVKD. This CDR3 contains 11 residues. This CDR3 is CAIQGFTEAFF. In DNA, the CDR3 is TGTGCCATACAGGGATTCACTGAAGCTTTCTTT.

The chain is built from TRBV11-3 and TRBJ1-2; weak D call: TRBD1 (5 bases). Germline CDR1 SGHNT, CDR2 YENEEA. The length of the CDR3 is 14 residues. V shed 5 bases and J shed 2 bases, with 12 bases lying between them. The CDR3 nucleotides read TGTGCCAGCAGCACCCTGACAGCGAACTATGGCTACACCTTC. Its translation is CASSTLTANYGYTF. Full variable domain (remainder filled in from reference TRBV11-3 and TRBJ1-2): EAGVVQSPRYKIIEKKQPVAFWCNPISGHNTLYWYLQNLGQGPELLIRYENEEAVDDSQLPKDRFSAERLKGVDSTLKIQPAELGDSAVYLCASSTLTANYGYTFGSGTRLTVV.

The table lists this clone with a few counts. The chain links TRBV11-2 to TRBJ2-1, with D perhaps matching TRBD1 or TRBD2 (5 bases each). Germline CDR1 is SGHAT and CDR2 is FQNNGV. V lost 5 bases and J 10 bases, leaving 12 bases between the germline ends. The CDR3 covers 12 residues. CDR3 protein: CASSPGSGEQFF. The CDR3 bases are TGTGCCAGCAGCCCAGGGTCGGGGGAGCAGTTCTTC.

The chain links TRBV10-3 to TRBJ2-5, with D perhaps given as TRBD1 or TRBD2 (6 bases each). CDR3 length: 14 amino acids. Looked up from germline, CDR1 is ENHRY and CDR2 is SYGVKD. Trimming pared 10 bases from V and 5 bases from J, leaving 20 bases between. As DNA, the CDR3 is TGTGCCACCAGAGGGACATCTGGGGGGGAGACCCAGTACTTC. It codes for CATRGTSGGETQYF.

This chain links TRBV12-5 with TRBJ2-1, with 14 bases matching TRBD2. V lost 4 bases and J lost 4; bases outside the gene matches: 12. The CDR3 length is 19 residues. Germline values: CDR1 LGHNT, CDR2 FRNRAP. Here the CDR3 reads CASGSQPSGLAGVYNEQFF. The CDR3, as DNA: TGTGCTAGTGGTTCCCAGCCTTCGGGACTAGCGGGAGTATACAATGAGCAGTTCTTC.

This clone has more than one count but fewer than ten. CDR3 residues: CASSFSGNYGYTF. CDR3 DNA: TGTGCCAGCAGTTTTTCAGGAAACTATGGCTACACCTTC. The V gene is TRBV27, the J gene TRBJ1-2; no clear D. CDR3 length equals 13 residues. Trimming shortened V by 3 bases and J by 2 bases, and 7 bases separated the two germline ends. Per germline, CDR1 MNHEY and CDR2 SMNVEV (reference sequence).

V is TRBV4-3 and J is TRBJ1-1, with D maybe TRBD1 (6 bases). Germline V CDR1 and CDR2: LGHNA, YSLEER. V was clipped by 0 bases and J by 4 bases, with 21 bases between them. The CDR3 sequence is 18 residues long. The CDR3 loop is CASSQDWAQGLSGTEAFF. In DNA form, the CDR3 reads TGCGCCAGCAGCCAAGATTGGGCACAGGGTCTTAGCGGCACTGAAGCTTTCTTT.

This rearrangement joins TRBV7-9 to TRBJ1-1, with TRBD1 matching 7 bases. Trimming at V came to 1 base and at J to 1 base, leaving 6 bases not matched to a gene. This CDR3 contains 16 residues. The germline gives CDR1 SEHNR, CDR2 FQNEAQ (reference sequence). The CDR3 DNA is TGTGCCAGCAGCTTAGGGACGACAGGGTGGAACACTGAAGCTTTCTTT. Its protein is CASSLGTTGWNTEAFF.

The chain couples TRBV4-1 to TRBJ2-5, with TRBD2 matching 12 bases. This CDR3 contains 21 residues. Germline V gives CDR1 MGHRA, CDR2 YSYEKL. V lost 4 bases and J lost 5; bases outside the gene matches: 23. CDR3 residues: CASSLVTGGKLAGGSWETQYF. In DNA, the CDR3 is TGCGCCAGCAGCCTCGTGACAGGGGGGAAACTAGCGGGAGGCTCCTGGGAGACCCAGTACTTC.

This chain connects TRBV5-8 to TRBJ2-7; TRBD2 aligns across 14 bases. The CDR3 extends over 15 amino acids. Germline V CDR1 and CDR2: SGHTS, YDEGEE. The CDR3 DNA follows: TGTGCCAGCAGCTCCGGACTAGCGGGAGGCTACGCGCAGTACGTC. Translation: CASSSGLAGGYAQYV.

The genes are TRBV5-4 and TRBJ1-6; D perhaps matches TRBD1 (6 bases). V gave up 6 bases and J gave up 8 bases, with 21 bases separating them. The CDR3 spans 16 residues. Germline CDR1 reads SGHNT; CDR2 reads YYREEE (reference sequence). CDR3 protein: CASTRGAQEGDSPLHF. For the CDR3, the DNA is TGTGCCAGCACCCGGGGGGCGCAAGAGGGGGATTCACCCCTCCACTTT.

The rearrangement joins TRBV3-1 (or the pseudogene TRBV3-2) to TRBJ1-2; TRBD1 matches 9 bases. Trimming at V came to 4 bases and at J to 5 bases, leaving 5 bases not matched to a gene. Germline V lookup: CDR1 LGHDT, CDR2 YNNKEL (reference sequence). CDR3 length: 14 amino acids. The CDR3 sequence is CASSPGTGRYGYTF. CDR3 DNA: TGTGCCAGCAGCCCCGGGACAGGGCGTTATGGCTACACCTTC.

This chain connects TRBV19 to TRBJ1-2, with TRBD1 as a possible D gene (5 bases). V lost 5 bases, J lost 0 bases, and 16 bases lay in between. Looked up from germline, CDR1 is LNHDA and CDR2 is SQIVND (reference sequence). The CDR3 extends over 16 amino acids. CDR3 region: CASSDRRGGANYGYTF. The CDR3, as DNA: TGTGCCAGTAGTGACCGACGGGGGGGAGCTAACTATGGCTACACCTTC.

The chain carries TRBV5-1 and TRBJ1-6, with D possibly matching TRBD1 (6 bases). The CDR3 runs to 16 residues. V lost 0 bases to trimming and J lost 10 bases, with 17 bases between them. In germline, CDR1 is SGHRS, CDR2 YFSETQ. The CDR3 sequence is CASSLANRASGSPLHF. The CDR3 DNA is TGCGCCAGCAGCTTGGCCAACAGGGCAAGTGGGTCACCCCTCCACTTT.

The chain employs TRBV7-2 and TRBJ2-5; no reliable D call. Germline lookup yields CDR1 SGHTA and CDR2 FQGNSA. The CDR3 extends over 13 amino acids. V shed 1 base and J shed 5 bases, with 8 bases lying between them. CDR3: CASSLDRRETQYF. The CDR3 DNA is TGTGCCAGCAGCTTAGATCGTAGGGAGACCCAGTACTTC. Filled out from reference TRBV7-2 and TRBJ2-5, the complete variable domain reads GAGVSQSPSNKVTEKGKDVELRCDPISGHTALYWYRQSLGQGLEFLIYFQGNSAPDKSGLPSDRFSAERTGGSVSTLTIQRTQQEDSAVYLCASSLDRRETQYFGPGTRLLVL.

This clone occurred a few times. The chain has TRBV5-6 and TRBJ1-3; D remains ambiguous. The CDR3 has 14 residues. Germline V gene data show CDR1 as SGHDT and CDR2 as YYEEEE. V was trimmed by 4 bases and J by 2 bases, leaving 10 bases between them. Here the CDR3 reads CASSPAGPGNTIYF. In DNA, the CDR3 is TGTGCCAGCAGCCCCGCCGGGCCTGGAAACACCATATATTTT.